These 31 T cell receptor beta chains came from one sample sequenced in a study of T cell responses to AZD1222 COVID-19 vaccine. This table comes from immunoSEQ multiplex PCR, and its TCRdb copy is limited to in-frame clones, with some not included. The table includes over 45,000 clones, 87% detected once. Sample: peripheral blood, taken on day 0 of AZD1222 vaccination. The receptors shown here come from an adult in good health.

The chain couples TRBV24-1 to TRBJ2-5; maybe TRBD1 (6 bases). V lost 0 bases and J 3 bases, leaving 13 bases between the germline ends. The CDR3 contains 16 residues. CDR1 KGHDR and CDR2 SFDVKD come from the germline V gene. The CDR3 loop reads CATSDLRGQGKETQYF. CDR3 bases: TGTGCCACCAGTGATTTGCGTGGGCAGGGGAAAGAGACCCAGTACTTC.

The chain joins TRBV3-1 (or the pseudogene TRBV3-2) to TRBJ2-6; D call uncertain. V was shortened by 4 bases and J by 0 bases, with 10 bases between the two germline ends. The CDR3 covers 16 residues. Germline CDR1 is LGHDT and CDR2 is YNNKEL (reference sequence). In DNA form, the CDR3 reads TGTGCCAGCAGCCCGGCCGCAAGCTCTGGGGCCAACGTCCTGACTTTC. This codes for CASSPAASSGANVLTF.

V is TRBV28 and J is TRBJ1-2; D may be TRBD1 (6 bases). The CDR3 contains 15 residues. Trimming stripped 6 bases from V and 4 bases from J, with 18 bases between. Germline CDR1 reads MDHEN; CDR2 reads SYDVKM. The CDR3 DNA is TGTGCCAGCAGACCGAACAGGGCTGGGTTCTATGGCTACACCTTC. It yields the protein CASRPNRAGFYGYTF.

CDR3 loop: CASSNSQTGYGYTF. The CDR3 DNA follows: TGTGCCAGCAGCAACTCTCAAACGGGCTATGGCTACACCTTC. V is TRBV6-6 and J is TRBJ1-2; D uncertain. Between the trimmed V and J ends, which lost 6 bases and 4 bases, there was a span of 15 bases. Per the germline V gene, CDR1 is MNHNY and CDR2 is SVGAGI (reference sequence). This CDR3 spans 14 amino acids.

As DNA, the CDR3 is TGTGCCAGCAGCTTGGAAGGACTAGCGGCCCAAGAGACCCAGTACTTC. Translation gives CASSLEGLAAQETQYF. The V gene is TRBV5-4, the J gene TRBJ2-5, with TRBD2 matching 10 bases. This CDR3 spans 16 amino acids. V was pared by 0 bases and J by 1 base, with 3 bases of the junction left unmatched. Looked up from germline, CDR1 is SGHNT and CDR2 is YYREEE (reference sequence).

This clone has just one count. The chain combines TRBV7-9 with TRBJ1-2, with TRBD1 matching over 7 bases. Per the germline V gene, CDR1 is SEHNR and CDR2 is FQNEAQ (reference sequence). The CDR3 consists of 14 residues. V lost 6 bases and J lost 8; bases outside the gene matches: 12. The CDR3 here is CASSLEGGVWGYTF. CDR3 DNA sequence: TGTGCCAGCAGTCTAGAAGGGGGCGTCTGGGGCTACACCTTC.

CDR3 DNA: TGTGCCAGCAAGATAGGGACAGGGAACTATGGCTACACCTTC. It encodes CASKIGTGNYGYTF. The gene calls are TRBV28 and TRBJ1-2; 9 bases align to TRBD1. CDR1 and CDR2 from the germline V gene are MDHEN and SYDVKM. The length of the CDR3 is 14 residues. J was trimmed by 2 bases and V by 7 bases; bases with no gene match: 5.

V and J are TRBV10-3 and TRBJ2-7; TRBD1 or TRBD2 may be the D gene (5 bases each). Germline-derived CDR1 and CDR2 are ENHRY and SYGVKD. The CDR3 is 14 amino acids. The V gene lost 6 bases and the J gene lost 7 bases, with 19 bases spanning the gap. CDR3 sequence: CAIRGRDPGGEQYF. Written as DNA, the CDR3 is TGTGCCATCAGGGGCCGGGACCCGGGCGGGGAGCAGTACTTC.

This sequence joins TRBV29-1 and TRBJ1-4; D is unresolved. This CDR3 comprises 13 residues. CDR1 is SQVTM, CDR2 ANQGSEA, per germline. The V and J ends lost 7 bases and 5 bases respectively, with 14 bases between them. CDR3 loop: CSARPDGNEKLFF. DNA of the CDR3: TGCAGCGCTAGACCGGATGGGAATGAAAAACTGTTTTTT.

V usage is TRBV3-1 (or the pseudogene TRBV3-2) and J usage is TRBJ2-5; D could derive from TRBD1 or TRBD2 (5 bases each). CDR1 and CDR2 from the germline V gene are LGHDT and YNNKEL (reference sequence). This CDR3 is built from 15 residues. The germline V and J ends were trimmed by 3 bases and 2 bases, with 13 bases remaining between them. In DNA form, the CDR3 reads TGTGCCAGCAGCCAGAACCAGGGACCGCAAGAGACCCAGTACTTC. Protein product: CASSQNQGPQETQYF.

About this clone: A read error may account for a junction end that differs from germline. The chain has TRBV28 and TRBJ1-1, with TRBD1 as a possible D gene (5 bases). Germline V gives CDR1 MDHEN, CDR2 SYDVKM. The CDR3 covers 11 residues. This CDR3 reads CASSFGALGDF. The CDR3 coding sequence is TGTGCCAGCAGTTTCGGGGCCCTTGGGGACTTT.

V gene TRBV7-2 combines with J gene TRBJ2-7; D is possibly TRBD2 (6 bases). There are 15 residues in the CDR3. Trimming removed 0 bases at V and 4 bases at J, with 13 bases between. CDR1 is SGHTA and CDR2 is FQGNSA in the germline V gene. The CDR3 protein is CASSLAETRGYEQYF. The CDR3 coding sequence is TGTGCCAGCAGCTTAGCGGAGACTAGGGGTTACGAGCAGTACTTC.

This rearrangement joins TRBV25-1 to TRBJ2-6; TRBD1 matches at 7 bases. Trimming removed 3 bases from V and 2 bases from J; junction bases left unmatched: 1. The CDR3 length is 15 residues. Germline loops: CDR1 MGHDK, CDR2 SYGVNS. Here the CDR3 DNA reads TGTGCCAGCAGTGAGACAGGGACTGGGGCCAACGTCCTGACTTTC. Translating gives CASSETGTGANVLTF.

The chain joins TRBV4-3 to TRBJ2-2; D uncertain. This CDR3 is 14 amino acids long. V lost 2 bases to trimming and J lost 2 bases, with 6 bases between them. Germline V CDR1 and CDR2: LGHNA, YSLEER. The CDR3 DNA follows: TGCGCCAGCAGCCAATCCAGTAACACCGGGGAGCTGTTTTTT. As protein: CASSQSSNTGELFF.

CDR3 amino acids: CASSFSGQGLGELFF. The CDR3 DNA reads as TGTGCCAGCAGTTTTTCCGGACAGGGGTTGGGGGAGCTGTTTTTT. The chain has TRBV28 and TRBJ2-2, with TRBD1 matching 9 bases. Germline trimming cut 3 bases from V and 8 bases from J; bases unmatched to any gene: 7. CDR1 and CDR2 from the germline V gene are MDHEN and SYDVKM. There are 15 residues in the CDR3.

The rearrangement uses TRBV5-4 and TRBJ2-5, with D perhaps TRBD2 (6 bases). CDR1 and CDR2 from the germline V gene are SGHNT and YYREEE (reference sequence). V was pared by 3 bases and J by 4 bases, with 16 bases between. This CDR3 is 15 amino acids long. As DNA, the CDR3 is TGTGCCAGCAGCTCCCTAGGGGCCGGGGGAGAGACCCAGTACTTC. This codes for CASSSLGAGGETQYF.

The rearrangement links TRBV2 to TRBJ2-6, with D unclear. Germline V gene lookup returns CDR1 SNHLY and CDR2 FYNNEI. The V end was cut by 6 bases, the J end by 1 base, with 7 bases between. This CDR3 spans 14 amino acids. The CDR3 DNA reads TGTGCCAGCAGCGCGCAGTCTGGGGCCAACGTCCTGACTTTC. Translation: CASSAQSGANVLTF.

This clone was detected only a few times. V is TRBV29-1 and J is TRBJ1-2, with TRBD1 as a possible D gene (6 bases). Trimming took 0 bases from V and 7 from J, leaving 15 bases between them. Germline V CDR1 and CDR2: SQVTM, ANQGSEA. The CDR3 is made up of 14 amino acids. CDR3: CSVEDGTHLGGYTF. The DNA for the CDR3 is TGCAGCGTTGAAGATGGGACACACCTTGGTGGCTACACCTTC.

This sequence joins TRBV28 and TRBJ2-7; 7 bases agree with TRBD1. CDR3 length equals 13 residues. CDR1 is MDHEN, CDR2 SYDVKM, per germline. After removal of 6 bases from V and 6 bases from J, the junction contained 8 bases not matched to a gene. The CDR3 nucleotides read TGTGCCAGCAGGGCAGGGGGACCCTTCGAGCAGTACTTC. This sequence encodes CASRAGGPFEQYF.

This clone was seen once. The V gene is TRBV6-1, the J gene TRBJ1-1, with D perhaps matching TRBD1 (5 bases). This CDR3 comprises 13 residues. V gave up 2 bases and J gave up 10 bases, with 14 bases separating them. CDR1 is MNHNS and CDR2 is SASEGT in the germline V gene. CDR3 protein: CASSERRPGGAFF. In DNA, the CDR3 is TGTGCCAGCAGTGAAAGGCGGCCGGGGGGAGCTTTCTTT.

In this sample, this clone turned up a few times. The V and J genes are TRBV10-3 and TRBJ1-2; D ambiguous. The CDR3 sequence is 12 residues long. Germline-derived CDR1 and CDR2 are ENHRY and SYGVKD. The V end was cut by 0 bases, the J end by 3 bases, with 2 bases between. The CDR3 coding sequence is TGTGCCATCAGTGAGTCTTACTATGGCTACACCTTC. It encodes CAISESYYGYTF.

This clone has only one observation. The rearrangement joins TRBV29-1 to TRBJ2-7; the match to TRBD1 covers 12 bases. This CDR3 comprises 13 residues. V dropped 6 bases and J dropped 5; count of bases not matched to a gene: 5. Germline V lookup: CDR1 SQVTM, CDR2 ANQGSEA. The CDR3 loop is CSVRDRGPDEQYF. The CDR3 DNA follows: TGCAGCGTCCGGGACAGGGGGCCGGACGAGCAGTACTTC.

This clone was detected only a few times. This rearrangement joins TRBV27 to TRBJ2-7, with TRBD2 identical over 11 bases. This CDR3 comprises 15 residues. Germline trimming cut 2 bases from V and 2 bases from J; bases unmatched to any gene: 2. CDR1 and CDR2 from the germline V gene are MNHEY and SMNVEV (reference sequence). For the CDR3, the DNA is TGTGCCAGCAGTTTAAGACTAGCGGGGACCTACGAGCAGTACTTC. It specifies CASSLRLAGTYEQYF.

The gene calls are TRBV7-9 and TRBJ2-2, with a tentative D call TRBD1 (6 bases). The CDR3 is made up of 13 amino acids. The V gene's germline CDR1 is SEHNR and CDR2 FQNEAQ (reference sequence). Between the trimmed V and J ends, which lost 5 bases and 6 bases, there was a span of 10 bases. In DNA form, the CDR3 reads TGTGCCAGCAGCCCCACAGGGTCCGGGGAGCTGTTTTTT. This gives the protein CASSPTGSGELFF.

This rearrangement joins TRBV25-1 to TRBJ2-7; a possible D gene is TRBD2 (5 bases). CDR3 size: 15 residues. CDR1 MGHDK and CDR2 SYGVNS come from the germline V gene. V lost 6 bases and J 2 bases, leaving 17 bases between the germline ends. The CDR3 loop reads CASSTDGEAAYEQYF. In DNA, the CDR3 is TGTGCCAGCAGCACCGATGGGGAAGCGGCCTACGAGCAGTACTTC.

The chain carries TRBV7-9 and TRBJ2-7; D is perhaps TRBD1 (6 bases). Germline V gene lookup returns CDR1 SEHNR and CDR2 FQNEAQ (reference sequence). The CDR3 has 13 amino acids. V dropped 4 bases and J dropped 1 base, with 8 bases sitting between them. The CDR3 DNA is TGTGCCAGCAGCTGGACAGCTTCCTACGAGCAGTACTTC. It yields the protein CASSWTASYEQYF.

The J gene is TRBJ2-1, the V gene TRBV6-5; 9 bases match TRBD2. After removal of 5 bases from V and 6 bases from J, the junction contained 8 bases not matched to a gene. Germline CDR1 MNHEY, CDR2 SVGAGI. The length of the CDR3 is 15 residues. The CDR3 DNA is TGTGCCAGCAGTCAGGAGCGGGGGGCTCTCAATGAGCAGTTCTTC. Amino acid sequence: CASSQERGALNEQFF.

The V and J genes are TRBV5-1 and TRBJ2-7; D remains unclear. This CDR3 has 13 amino acids. CDR1 is SGHRS and CDR2 is YFSETQ in the germline V gene. Trimming removed 1 base from V and 0 bases from J, with 5 bases in between. CDR3 coding DNA: TGCGCCAGCAGCTTGACACCCTCCTACGAGCAGTACTTC. As protein: CASSLTPSYEQYF. Full variable domain (outside the CDR3, taken from reference TRBV5-1 and TRBJ2-7): KAGVTQTPRYLIKTRGQQVTLSCSPISGHRSVSWYQQTPGQGLQFLFEYFSETQRNKGNFPGRFSGRQFSNSRSEMNVSTLELGDSALYLCASSLTPSYEQYFGPGTRLTVT.

CDR3 in DNA: TGTGCCAGCTCACCTCTTATGGAGGACGAGCAGTACTTC. It encodes CASSPLMEDEQYF. The chain uses TRBV18 and TRBJ2-7, with D perhaps matching TRBD2 (5 bases). V was clipped by 3 bases and J by 5 bases, with 11 bases between them. Germline CDR1 reads KGHSH; CDR2 reads LQKENI. There are 13 residues in the CDR3.

Only one count was recorded for this clone. This chain joins TRBV6-5 and TRBJ2-1; 9 positions agree with TRBD1. V lost 6 bases, J lost 9 bases, and 6 bases stayed unmatched. The CDR3 is 13 residues long. Germline CDR1 reads MNHEY; CDR2 reads SVGAGI. CDR3: CASRGDRETEQFF. The CDR3 DNA follows: TGTGCCAGCAGGGGGGACAGGGAGACTGAGCAGTTCTTC.

This chain links TRBV7-9 with TRBJ2-2, with 8 bases matching TRBD1. The CDR3 spans 14 residues. Trimming took 8 bases from V and 1 from J; bases not matched to a gene: 3. Germline V gene sequence: CDR1 SEHNR, CDR2 FQNEAQ (reference sequence). The CDR3 DNA follows: TGTGCCAGCGCGGACAGGGTGAACACCGGGGAGCTGTTTTTT. Translated: CASADRVNTGELFF.